The rows below give T cell receptor beta chains drawn from one sample of a study of blood T cell repertoires in COVID-19. TCRdb's table, derived via immunoSEQ multiplex PCR, lists solely in-frame clones and lacks some. The sample comprises around 140,000 clones, around 84% of which are singletons, and roughly 2.6% rests with the top ten. The sample comprised peripheral blood. Every receptor here comes from a human donor with acute or convalescent COVID-19. The donor label of this sample is uncertain. CDR3s include the opening cysteine and the closing phenylalanine or tryptophan. D genes are given only for firm matches. Size tells how often a clone was seen (once, few, many) or the class of an expanded clone, and some rows leave it out.

d_gene	abundance	v_gene	j_gene	CDR3aa	CDR3nt
NA	NA	TRBV7-2	TRBJ1-2	CASSFRDLRLGYGYTF	TGTGCCAGCAGCTTCCGGGACTTACGGTTAGGGTATGGCTACACCTTC
NA	NA	TRBV11-2	TRBJ2-3	CASSARGATDTQYF	TGTGCCAGCAGCGCCCGTGGAGCCACAGATACGCAGTATTTT
NA	NA	TRBV4-2	TRBJ1-1	CASSTRTENTEAFF	TGTGCCAGCAGCACGCGGACAGAGAACACTGAAGCTTTCTTT
NA	NA	TRBV10-3	TRBJ1-3	CAISERGGSPGNTIYF	TGTGCCATCAGTGAGCGGGGGGGGTCTCCTGGAAACACCATATATTTT
TRBD2	NA	TRBV7-9	TRBJ2-1	CASSLSIGGGKNNEQFF	TGTGCCAGCAGCTTATCAATCGGCGGGGGGAAAAACAATGAGCAGTTCTTC
NA	NA	TRBV2	TRBJ2-5	CASSEIEETQYF	TGTGCCAGCAGTGAAATCGAAGAGACCCAGTACTTC
NA	NA	TRBV21-1	TRBJ2-1	CASSSHLAGEGYEQFF	TGTGCCAGCAGCTCTCATCTAGCGGGAGAGGGGTATGAGCAGTTCTTC
NA	NA	TRBV7-2	TRBJ1-6	CASSLVSGYSPLHF	TGTGCCAGCAGCTTAGTTTCGGGTTATTCACCCCTCCACTTT
NA	NA	TRBV19	TRBJ1-1	CASSILEANTEAFF	TGTGCCAGTAGTATCCTGGAGGCGAACACTGAAGCTTTCTTT
TRBD2	NA	TRBV15	TRBJ2-1	CATSRDPGTSGSSNEQFF	TGTGCCACCAGCAGAGATCCCGGGACTAGCGGGAGCTCCAATGAGCAGTTCTTC
NA	few	TRBV24-1	TRBJ1-2	CATGTTGEGGYTF	TGTGCCACGGGCACGACAGGAGAAGGTGGCTACACCTTC
TRBD1	NA	TRBV27	TRBJ2-2	CASSVQGVAGELFF	TGTGCCAGCAGTGTCCAGGGGGTGGCCGGGGAGCTGTTTTTT
NA	NA	TRBV7-3	TRBJ1-6	CASSSVLESPLHF	TGTGCCAGCAGCTCGGTTCTAGAATCACCCCTCCACTTT
NA	NA	TRBV9	TRBJ1-4	CASSVGGHLNEKLFF	TGTGCCAGCAGCGTAGGGGGACACTTAAATGAAAAACTGTTTTTT
NA	NA	TRBV30	TRBJ1-5	CAYRGLDPNQPQHF	TGTGCCTACCGGGGACTGGACCCTAATCAGCCCCAGCATTTT
TRBD1	NA	TRBV14	TRBJ2-1	CASSARDSYNEQFF	TGTGCCAGCAGCGCCCGGGACAGCTACAATGAGCAGTTCTTC
NA	NA	TRBV11-2	TRBJ1-2	CASSLAREQSHGYTF	TGTGCCAGCAGCTTAGCTCGGGAACAAAGCCATGGCTACACCTTC
TRBD1	NA	TRBV7-3	TRBJ1-1	CASSSGQGNEAFF	TGTGCCAGCAGCTCCGGACAGGGAAATGAAGCTTTCTTT
TRBD2	NA	TRBV6-2/TRBV6-3	TRBJ2-5	CASSSGLAGGGETQYF	TGTGCCAGCAGCTCCGGACTAGCGGGAGGGGGGGAGACCCAGTACTTC
NA	NA	TRBV5-4	TRBJ2-2	CASSLPGTDQRELFF	TGTGCCAGCAGTCTCCCGGGGACTGATCAGAGGGAGCTGTTTTTT
TRBD1	NA	TRBV6-5	TRBJ2-5	CASRDRQGAWETQYF	TGTGCCAGCAGGGACCGACAGGGGGCGTGGGAGACCCAGTACTTC
TRBD1	NA	TRBV29-1	TRBJ2-7	CSASLDRGAYEQYF	TGCAGCGCCTCTCTTGACAGGGGGGCCTACGAGCAGTACTTC
NA	NA	TRBV19	TRBJ1-1	CASSIPTFGGAFF	TGTGCCAGTAGTATTCCCACATTCGGCGGAGCTTTCTTT
NA	few	TRBV11-2	TRBJ2-2	CASSAQEAGELFF	TGTGCCAGCAGCGCACAAGAGGCCGGGGAGCTGTTTTTT
NA	NA	TRBV2	TRBJ1-6	CATAIDSSYNSPLHF	TGTGCCACCGCAATCGACAGCTCCTATAATTCACCCCTCCACTTT
NA	NA	TRBV28	TRBJ2-3	CASSLGGSTDTQYF	TGTGCCAGCAGTTTAGGAGGGAGCACAGATACGCAGTATTTT
NA	medium-sized	TRBV18	TRBJ2-7	CASSPSRGGYEQYF	TGTGCCAGCTCACCCAGCAGGGGTGGCTACGAGCAGTACTTC
NA	NA	TRBV7-9	TRBJ2-7	CASSLLLAQGEYEQYF	TGTGCCAGCAGCTTACTTCTAGCGCAGGGAGAATACGAGCAGTACTTC
NA	few	TRBV5-1	TRBJ2-2	CASTRGGANTGELFF	TGCGCCAGCACCCGCGGCGGGGCGAACACCGGGGAGCTGTTTTTT